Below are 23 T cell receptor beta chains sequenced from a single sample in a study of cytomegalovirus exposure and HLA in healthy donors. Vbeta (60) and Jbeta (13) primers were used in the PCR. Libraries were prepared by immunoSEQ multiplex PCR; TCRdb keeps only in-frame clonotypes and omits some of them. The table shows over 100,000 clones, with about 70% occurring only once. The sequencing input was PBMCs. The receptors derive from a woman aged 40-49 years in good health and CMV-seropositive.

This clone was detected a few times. The DNA for the CDR3 is TGTGCCAGCACCAGGGGAGCTTACGAGCAGTACTTC. It translates to CASTRGAYEQYF. The chain combines TRBV2 with TRBJ2-7; tentative D call: TRBD1 (6 bases). This CDR3 has 12 residues. The V and J ends lost 7 bases and 4 bases respectively, with 11 bases between them. Germline V CDR1 and CDR2: SNHLY, FYNNEI.

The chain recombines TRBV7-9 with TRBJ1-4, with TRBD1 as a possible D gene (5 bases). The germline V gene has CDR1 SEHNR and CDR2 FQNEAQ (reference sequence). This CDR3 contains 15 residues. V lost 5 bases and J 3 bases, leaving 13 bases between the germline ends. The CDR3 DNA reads TGTGCCAGCAGCCTAGGTGGGGCAGCTAATGAAAAACTGTTTTTT. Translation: CASSLGGAANEKLFF.

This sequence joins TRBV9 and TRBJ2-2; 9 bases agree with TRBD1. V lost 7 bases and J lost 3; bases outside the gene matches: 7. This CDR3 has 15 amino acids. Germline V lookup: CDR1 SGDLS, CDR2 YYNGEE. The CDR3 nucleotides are TGTGCCAGCTCCGACCGGGACAGGGACACCGGGGAGCTGTTTTTT. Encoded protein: CASSDRDRDTGELFF.

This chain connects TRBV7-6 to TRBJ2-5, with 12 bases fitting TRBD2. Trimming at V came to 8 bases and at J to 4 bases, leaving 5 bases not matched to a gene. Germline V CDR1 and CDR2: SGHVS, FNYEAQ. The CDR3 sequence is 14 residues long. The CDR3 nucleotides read TGTGCCAGCGGCGTGACTAGCGGGGGAGAGACCCAGTACTTC. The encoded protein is CASGVTSGGETQYF.

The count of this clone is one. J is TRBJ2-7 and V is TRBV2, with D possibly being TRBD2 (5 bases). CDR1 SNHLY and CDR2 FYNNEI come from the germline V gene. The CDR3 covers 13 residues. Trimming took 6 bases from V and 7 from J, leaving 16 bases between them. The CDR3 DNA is TGTGCCAGCAGGACCGGGGAGTTTTCGGAGCAGTACTTC. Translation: CASRTGEFSEQYF. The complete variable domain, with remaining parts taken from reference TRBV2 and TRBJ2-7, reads EPEVTQTPSHQVTQMGQEVILRCVPISNHLYFYWYRQILGQKVEFLVSFYNNEISEKSEIFDDQFSVERPDGSNFTLKIRSTKLEDSAMYFCASRTGEFSEQYFGPGTRLTVT.

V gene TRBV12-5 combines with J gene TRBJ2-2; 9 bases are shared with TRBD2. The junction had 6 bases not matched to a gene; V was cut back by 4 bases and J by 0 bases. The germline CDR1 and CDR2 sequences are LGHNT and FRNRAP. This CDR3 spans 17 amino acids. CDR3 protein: CASGYLAGVANTGELFF. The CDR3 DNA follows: TGTGCTAGTGGTTACTTAGCGGGAGTAGCGAACACCGGGGAGCTGTTTTTT. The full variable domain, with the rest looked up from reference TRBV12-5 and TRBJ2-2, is DARVTQTPRHKVTEMGQEVTMRCQPILGHNTVFWYRQTMMQGLELLAYFRNRAPLDDSGMPKDRFSAEMPDATLATLKIQPSEPRDSAVYFCASGYLAGVANTGELFFGEGSRLTVL.

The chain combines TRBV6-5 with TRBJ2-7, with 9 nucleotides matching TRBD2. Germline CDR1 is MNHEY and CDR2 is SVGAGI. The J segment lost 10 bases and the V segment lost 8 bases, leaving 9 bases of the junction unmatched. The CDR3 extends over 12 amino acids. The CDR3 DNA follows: TGTGCCAGCCGGGGACTAGCTCCGACTCAGTACTTC. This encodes CASRGLAPTQYF.

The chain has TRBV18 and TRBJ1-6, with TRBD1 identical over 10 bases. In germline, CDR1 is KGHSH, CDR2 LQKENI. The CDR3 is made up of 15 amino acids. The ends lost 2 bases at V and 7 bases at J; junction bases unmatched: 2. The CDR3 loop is CASSPTGQGNSPLHF. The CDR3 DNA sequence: TGTGCCAGCTCACCAACGGGACAGGGGAATTCACCCCTCCACTTT.

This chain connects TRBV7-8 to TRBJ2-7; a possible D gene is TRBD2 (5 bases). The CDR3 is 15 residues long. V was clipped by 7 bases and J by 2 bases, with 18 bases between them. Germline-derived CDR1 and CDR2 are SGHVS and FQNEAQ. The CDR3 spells CASTPKGSRTYEQYF. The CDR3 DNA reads TGTGCCAGCACCCCTAAAGGGAGCCGCACCTACGAGCAGTACTTC.

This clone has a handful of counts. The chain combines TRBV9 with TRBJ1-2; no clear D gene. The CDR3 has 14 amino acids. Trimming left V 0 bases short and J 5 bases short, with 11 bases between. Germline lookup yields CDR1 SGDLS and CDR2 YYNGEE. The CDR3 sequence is CASSVGSGQYGYTF. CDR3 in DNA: TGTGCCAGCAGCGTAGGGTCGGGTCAGTATGGCTACACCTTC.

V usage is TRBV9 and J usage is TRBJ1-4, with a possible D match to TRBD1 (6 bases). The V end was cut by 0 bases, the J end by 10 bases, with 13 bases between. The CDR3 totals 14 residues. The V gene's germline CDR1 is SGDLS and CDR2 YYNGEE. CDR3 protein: CASSVGQGGGKLFF. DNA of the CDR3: TGTGCCAGCAGCGTAGGCCAGGGAGGGGGAAAACTGTTTTTT.

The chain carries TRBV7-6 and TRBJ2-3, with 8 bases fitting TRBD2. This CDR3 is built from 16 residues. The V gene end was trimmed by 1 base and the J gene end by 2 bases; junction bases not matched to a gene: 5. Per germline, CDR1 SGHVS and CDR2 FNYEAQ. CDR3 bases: TGTGCCAGCAGCTTAGTAGCGGGACTAAACACAGATACGCAGTATTTT. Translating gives CASSLVAGLNTDTQYF.

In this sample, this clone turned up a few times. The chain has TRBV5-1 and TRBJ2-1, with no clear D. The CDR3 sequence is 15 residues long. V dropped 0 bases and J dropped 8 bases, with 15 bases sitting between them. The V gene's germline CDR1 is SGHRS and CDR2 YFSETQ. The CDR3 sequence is CASSLDHNPGDEQFF. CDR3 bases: TGCGCCAGCAGCTTGGATCATAACCCAGGCGATGAGCAGTTCTTC.

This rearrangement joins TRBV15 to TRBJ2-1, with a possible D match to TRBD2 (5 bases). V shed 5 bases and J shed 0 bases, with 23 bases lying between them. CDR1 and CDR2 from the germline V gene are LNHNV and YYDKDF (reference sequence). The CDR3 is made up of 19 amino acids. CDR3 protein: CATSRPFSSAGSSYNEQFF. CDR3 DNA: TGTGCCACCAGCCGCCCCTTTAGTTCGGCGGGCAGCTCCTACAATGAGCAGTTCTTC. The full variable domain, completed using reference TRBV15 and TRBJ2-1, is DAMVIQNPRYQVTQFGKPVTLSCSQTLNHNVMYWYQQKSSQAPKLLFHYYDKDFNNEADTPDNFQSRRPNTSFCFLDIRSPGLGDTAMYLCATSRPFSSAGSSYNEQFFGPGTRLTVL.

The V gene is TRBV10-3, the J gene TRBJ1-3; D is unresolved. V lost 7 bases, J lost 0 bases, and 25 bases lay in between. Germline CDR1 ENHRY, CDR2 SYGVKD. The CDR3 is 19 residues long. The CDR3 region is CAITQLDTFRGFSGNTIYF. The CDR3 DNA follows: TGTGCCATCACCCAGCTTGATACCTTCAGAGGGTTCTCTGGAAACACCATATATTTT.

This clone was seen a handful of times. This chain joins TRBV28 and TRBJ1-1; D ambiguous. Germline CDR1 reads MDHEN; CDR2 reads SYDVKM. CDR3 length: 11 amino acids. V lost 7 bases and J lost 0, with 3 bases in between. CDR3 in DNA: TGTGCCAGCACCATGAACACTGAAGCTTTCTTT. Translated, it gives CASTMNTEAFF. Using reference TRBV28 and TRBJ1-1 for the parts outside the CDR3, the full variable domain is DVKVTQSSRYLVKRTGEKVFLECVQDMDHENMFWYRQDPGLGLRLIYFSYDVKMKEKGDIPEGYSVSREKKERFSLILESASTNQTSMYLCASTMNTEAFFGQGTRLTVV.

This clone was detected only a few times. The CDR3 DNA is TGCGCCAGCAGCTATCTAGGGAACAGCGGGGGGGTGTCTGGGGCCAACGTCCTGACTTTC. It is translated as CASSYLGNSGGVSGANVLTF. The V call is TRBV4-3, the J call TRBJ2-6, with 10 bases that match TRBD2. The ends lost 5 bases at V and 1 base at J; junction bases unmatched: 14. The CDR3 consists of 20 residues. Germline V CDR1 and CDR2: LGHNA, YSLEER.

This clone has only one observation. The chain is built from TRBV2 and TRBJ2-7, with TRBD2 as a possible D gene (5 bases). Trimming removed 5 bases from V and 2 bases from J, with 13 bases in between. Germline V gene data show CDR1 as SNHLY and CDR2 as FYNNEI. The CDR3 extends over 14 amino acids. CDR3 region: CASSSPSIAYEQYF. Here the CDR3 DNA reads TGTGCCAGCAGTTCCCCTAGCATCGCCTACGAGCAGTACTTC.

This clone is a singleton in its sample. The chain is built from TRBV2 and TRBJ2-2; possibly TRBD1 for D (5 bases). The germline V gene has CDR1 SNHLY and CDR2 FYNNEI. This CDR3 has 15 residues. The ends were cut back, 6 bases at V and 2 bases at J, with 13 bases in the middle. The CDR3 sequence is CASRGMTANTGELFF. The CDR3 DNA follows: TGTGCCAGCAGGGGAATGACAGCCAACACCGGGGAGCTGTTTTTT.

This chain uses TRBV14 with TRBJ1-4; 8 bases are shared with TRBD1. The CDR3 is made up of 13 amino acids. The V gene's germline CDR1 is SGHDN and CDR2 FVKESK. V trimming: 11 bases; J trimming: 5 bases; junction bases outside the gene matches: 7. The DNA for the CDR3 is TGTGCCGCTCCAGGGGGCTCAAATGAAAAACTGTTTTTT. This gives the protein CAAPGGSNEKLFF.

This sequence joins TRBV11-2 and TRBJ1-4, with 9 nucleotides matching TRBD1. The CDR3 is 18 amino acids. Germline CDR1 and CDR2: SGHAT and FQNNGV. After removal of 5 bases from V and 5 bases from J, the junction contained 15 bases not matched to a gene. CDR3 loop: CASSAKPRDRVRNEKLFF. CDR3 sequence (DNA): TGTGCCAGCAGCGCCAAGCCCCGGGACAGGGTCCGGAATGAAAAACTGTTTTTT. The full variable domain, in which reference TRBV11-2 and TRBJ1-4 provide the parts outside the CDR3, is EAGVAQSPRYKIIEKRQSVAFWCNPISGHATLYWYQQILGQGPKLLIQFQNNGVVDDSQLPKDRFSAERLKGVDSTLKIQPAKLEDSAVYLCASSAKPRDRVRNEKLFFGSGTQLSVL.

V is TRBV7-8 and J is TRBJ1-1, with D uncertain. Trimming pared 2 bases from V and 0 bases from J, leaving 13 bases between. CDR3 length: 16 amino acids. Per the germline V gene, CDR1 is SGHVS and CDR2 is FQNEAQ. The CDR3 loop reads CASSLLAAGLNTEAFF. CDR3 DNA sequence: TGTGCCAGCAGCTTACTGGCCGCAGGCCTGAACACTGAAGCTTTCTTT. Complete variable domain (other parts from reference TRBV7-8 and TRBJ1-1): GAGVSQSPRYKVAKRGQDVALRCDPISGHVSLFWYQQALGQGPEFLTYFQNEAQLDKSGLPSDRFFAERPEGSVSTLKIQRTQQEDSAVYLCASSLLAAGLNTEAFFGQGTRLTVV.

CDR3 DNA sequence: TGTGCCAGCAGTTTCGGACTAGCCGGGGAGCAGTTCTTC. Encoded protein: CASSFGLAGEQFF. The V gene is TRBV6-1, the J gene TRBJ2-1; the match to TRBD2 covers 8 bases. Per the germline V gene, CDR1 is MNHNS and CDR2 is SASEGT. The CDR3 contains 13 residues. V dropped 5 bases and J dropped 10; count of bases not matched to a gene: 7.